The 29 T cell receptor beta chains below were found in one sample sequenced in a study of cytomegalovirus exposure and HLA in healthy donors. Vbeta (60) and Jbeta (13) primers were used in the PCR. Profiling relied on immunoSEQ multiplex PCR, and the TCRdb table lists in-frame clones only, not all of them. The data contain around 160,000 clones, over 60% of them seen just once; the ten biggest clones take up about 2.9%. The sample was PBMCs. The receptors were gathered from a man aged 40-50 years in good health and CMV-seropositive.

The table lists this clone with a few counts. The junction and the germline gene differ at one end; a read error may be behind it. The chain carries TRBV7-9 and TRBJ1-1; a weak D match, TRBD1 (5 bases). Germline V gene sequence: CDR1 SEHNR, CDR2 FQNEAQ (reference sequence). This CDR3 has 12 amino acids. The CDR3 coding sequence is TGTTCCAGCAGCCTCAGGGACACTGAAGCTTTCTTT. Protein: CSSSLRDTEAFF.

This chain uses TRBV5-1 with TRBJ2-1; TRBD2 is a possible D gene (5 bases). Per germline, CDR1 SGHRS and CDR2 YFSETQ. Deletions cut 0 bases from V and 8 bases from J, with 21 bases between. CDR3 length: 17 amino acids. CDR3 amino acids: CASSLGLAGLIGDEQFF. The CDR3 DNA reads TGCGCCAGCAGCTTGGGACTGGCGGGCCTCATTGGGGATGAGCAGTTCTTC.

J is TRBJ2-1 and V is TRBV4-2; D is unclear. V lost 0 bases to trimming and J lost 8 bases, with 11 bases between them. Germline V CDR1 and CDR2: LGHNA, YNFKEQ. CDR3 length: 14 amino acids. CDR3 protein: CASSQERLSYEQFF. Here the CDR3 DNA reads TGTGCCAGCAGCCAAGAGAGGTTGAGCTATGAGCAGTTCTTC.

The V and J genes are TRBV10-3 and TRBJ2-7, with 8 bases that match TRBD1. V shed 3 bases and J 0 bases; nucleotides not matched to a gene: 7. Per the germline V gene, CDR1 is ENHRY and CDR2 is SYGVKD. CDR3 length equals 16 residues. CDR3 region: CAISEPLGTGSYEQYF. The CDR3 nucleotides are TGTGCCATCAGTGAACCATTAGGGACAGGCTCCTACGAGCAGTACTTC.

J is TRBJ2-1 and V is TRBV7-3; 7 bases fit TRBD2. Germline V CDR1 and CDR2: SGHTA, FQGTGA. CDR3 size: 15 residues. Losses at the gene ends were 2 bases for V and 8 bases for J; bases not matched to a gene: 9. CDR3 sequence: CASSLFGGRGDEQFF. In nucleotides, the CDR3 is TGTGCCAGCAGCTTATTTGGTGGGAGGGGCGATGAGCAGTTCTTC.

This chain links TRBV19 with TRBJ2-3; a possible D gene is TRBD2 (6 bases). The CDR3 has 16 residues. V shed 3 bases and J shed 1 base, with 14 bases lying between them. Per germline, CDR1 LNHDA and CDR2 SQIVND (reference sequence). The CDR3, as DNA: TGTGCCAGTAGTATCACTAGACTAGGCGGCACAGATACGCAGTATTTT. Encoded protein: CASSITRLGGTDTQYF.

This rearrangement joins TRBV5-8 to TRBJ1-2; the match to TRBD1 covers 8 bases. CDR3 length equals 13 residues. V was pared by 3 bases and J by 4 bases, with 2 bases of the junction left unmatched. Germline V gene data show CDR1 as SGHTS and CDR2 as YDEGEE. The CDR3 protein is CASSWDRSYGYTF. DNA of the CDR3: TGTGCCAGCAGCTGGGACAGGTCCTATGGCTACACCTTC.

Notes on this clone: The junction differs from germline at one of its ends, possibly a read error. The V gene is TRBV7-9, the J gene TRBJ2-5; tentatively, D is TRBD2 (6 bases). The tail of the sequence fits TRBJ2-7 better, so the J call may be wrong. CDR3 length: 14 residues. CDR1 is SEHNR, CDR2 FQNEAQ, per germline (reference sequence). The CDR3 nucleotides read TGTTCCAGCAGCTTTGAGGGGAGCGGGTACGAGCAGTACTTC. Translated: CSSSFEGSGYEQYF.

In its sample, this clone was seen a few times. This chain joins TRBV6-5 and TRBJ2-1; D possibly corresponds to TRBD2 (5 bases). V shed 7 bases and J shed 0 bases, with 13 bases lying between them. Germline CDR1 MNHEY, CDR2 SVGAGI. This CDR3 has 15 amino acids. CDR3 residues: CASNKADSSYNEQFF. The CDR3 DNA follows: TGTGCCAGCAACAAAGCGGATAGCTCCTACAATGAGCAGTTCTTC.

J is TRBJ1-1 and V is TRBV14, with D hard to call. Trimming removed 0 bases at V and 4 bases at J, with 9 bases between. The CDR3 loop spans 14 amino acids. Per the germline V gene, CDR1 is SGHDN and CDR2 is FVKESK. The CDR3 nucleotides read TGTGCCAGCAGCCAAGATTCCGGGGTCACTGAAGCTTTCTTT. Its translation: CASSQDSGVTEAFF.

The chain's CDR3 is CASSGGTGNNEQFF. For the CDR3, the DNA is TGTGCCAGCAGCGGAGGGACAGGGAACAATGAGCAGTTCTTC. The chain has TRBV5-4 and TRBJ2-1; TRBD1 matches 9 bases. J lost 5 bases, V lost 4 bases, and 4 bases had no gene match. The CDR3 spans 14 residues. Germline-derived CDR1 and CDR2 are SGHNT and YYREEE (reference sequence).

The chain uses TRBV7-9 and TRBJ2-6, with a weak D call TRBD1 (6 bases). This CDR3 comprises 17 residues. CDR1 and CDR2 from the germline V gene are SEHNR and FQNEAQ (reference sequence). Trimming took 5 bases from V and 4 from J, leaving 18 bases between them. CDR3 residues: CASSPRRTATGANVLTF. As DNA, the CDR3 is TGTGCCAGCAGCCCGAGAAGGACAGCGACAGGGGCCAACGTCCTGACTTTC.

The chain recombines TRBV6-1 with TRBJ1-2; 7 bases map to TRBD1. Germline lookup yields CDR1 MNHNS and CDR2 SASEGT. The CDR3 consists of 15 residues. V lost 4 bases, J lost 4 bases, and 9 bases stayed unmatched. The CDR3 DNA reads TGTGCCAGCAGTGCCCCGGGACAGACATCCTATGGCTACACCTTC. Encoded protein: CASSAPGQTSYGYTF.

This chain links TRBV7-2 with TRBJ2-3, with 11 bases aligning to TRBD2. The CDR3 is made up of 15 amino acids. Germline-derived CDR1 and CDR2 are SGHTA and FQGNSA. V lost 5 bases to trimming and J lost 4 bases; unmatched junction nucleotides: 5. DNA for the CDR3: TGTGCCAGCAGCGGGGGTAGCGGGAGGGCAGATACGCAGTATTTT. Residues: CASSGGSGRADTQYF.

This chain joins TRBV18 and TRBJ1-3; 9 bases are shared with TRBD1. Germline loops: CDR1 KGHSH, CDR2 LQKENI. Trimming removed 0 bases from V and 0 bases from J; junction bases left unmatched: 6. This CDR3 spans 18 amino acids. CDR3 protein: CASSPPGTGQHSGNTIYF. For the CDR3, the DNA is TGTGCCAGCTCACCACCCGGGACAGGGCAGCACTCTGGAAACACCATATATTTT. Full variable domain (outside the CDR3, taken from reference TRBV18 and TRBJ1-3): NAGVMQNPRHLVRRRGQEARLRCSPMKGHSHVYWYRQLPEEGLKFMVYLQKENIIDESGMPKERFSAEFPKEGPSILRIQQVVRGDSAAYFCASSPPGTGQHSGNTIYFGEGSWLTVV.

The chain employs TRBV11-2 and TRBJ2-1, with 15 nucleotides matching TRBD2. V shed 4 bases and J 4 bases; nucleotides not matched to a gene: 5. Germline V lookup: CDR1 SGHAT, CDR2 FQNNGV. The CDR3 is 17 residues long. CDR3: CASSSGLAGGKYNEQFF. The CDR3 bases are TGTGCCAGCAGCTCGGGACTAGCGGGAGGAAAATACAATGAGCAGTTCTTC.

The chain carries TRBV7-9 and TRBJ2-1; no clear D gene. The CDR3 is made up of 14 amino acids. CDR1 is SEHNR and CDR2 is FQNEAQ in the germline V gene (reference sequence). Trimming pared 8 bases from V and 0 bases from J, leaving 11 bases between. This chain's CDR3 is CASSLLSSYNEQFF. The DNA for the CDR3 is TGTGCCAGCTCCCTTCTGAGCTCCTACAATGAGCAGTTCTTC.

V usage is TRBV6-6 and J usage is TRBJ2-7; 9 nucleotides match TRBD1. In germline, CDR1 is MNHNY, CDR2 SVGAGI (reference sequence). This CDR3 is 14 amino acids long. V was pared by 2 bases and J by 7 bases, with 6 bases of the junction left unmatched. The CDR3 is CASSYRRQGEEQYF. The CDR3 DNA sequence: TGTGCCAGCAGTTACCGCCGACAGGGGGAGGAGCAGTACTTC.

The chain recombines TRBV21-1 with TRBJ2-2; no DNA check was done on the table's D call, TRBD1. TRBV21-1 is a pseudogene locus. There are 15 residues in the CDR3. The CDR3 sequence: CASSPGTLNTGELFF. CDR3 sequence (DNA): TGTGCCAGCAGCCCCGGGACATTGAACACCGGGGAGCTGTTTTTT.

This clone was seen a handful of times. The V and J genes are TRBV4-3 and TRBJ2-7; TRBD2 agrees at 8 bases. This CDR3 spans 17 amino acids. Germline V gene sequence: CDR1 LGHNA, CDR2 YSLEER. V shed 0 bases, J shed 3 bases, and the junction held 10 bases outside the gene matches. This CDR3 is CASSQDHGSSGNYEQYF. In nucleotides, the CDR3 is TGCGCCAGCAGCCAAGATCATGGGAGTAGCGGGAACTACGAGCAGTACTTC.

The CDR3 DNA is TGCGCCAGCAGCCCTAGGATAACCGATGGCTACACCTTC. Translating gives CASSPRITDGYTF. The rearrangement joins TRBV4-3 to TRBJ1-2; D is ambiguous. V was trimmed by 4 bases and J by 6 bases, leaving 12 bases between them. The CDR3 length is 13 residues. Germline V gene lookup returns CDR1 LGHNA and CDR2 YSLEER.

The chain joins TRBV6-1 to TRBJ2-7, with TRBD2 as a possible D gene (7 bases). Per germline, CDR1 MNHNS and CDR2 SASEGT. The V end lost 1 base, the J end lost 4 bases, and 14 bases lay between the germline ends. The CDR3 totals 15 residues. CDR3 in DNA: TGTGCCAGCAGTGAAGGCCGAGGGGGAGGGTACGAGCAGTACTTC. It is translated as CASSEGRGGGYEQYF.

The chain combines TRBV6-1 with TRBJ2-3; D not resolved. Trimming removed 7 bases at V and 1 base at J, with 12 bases between. The CDR3 spans 14 residues. CDR1 MNHNS and CDR2 SASEGT come from the germline V gene. The CDR3 DNA is TGTGCCAGCAAATTAGACTCCCGCACAGATACGCAGTATTTT. This encodes CASKLDSRTDTQYF.

The chain employs TRBV5-4 and TRBJ1-2, with a weak D call TRBD1 (5 bases). CDR1 is SGHNT, CDR2 YYREEE, per germline (reference sequence). With 0 bases removed from V and 2 bases from J, the gap between germline ends came to 11 bases. CDR3 length equals 15 residues. CDR3 amino acids: CASSLGQKLNYGYTF. The CDR3 nucleotides are TGTGCCAGCAGCTTGGGACAGAAACTCAACTATGGCTACACCTTC.

J is TRBJ2-2 and V is TRBV18, with TRBD2 matching 14 bases. Germline trimming cut 5 bases from V and 6 bases from J; bases unmatched to any gene: 5. CDR1 and CDR2 (germline): KGHSH, LQKENI. There are 16 residues in the CDR3. CDR3 residues: CASSSGTSGSAGELFF. The CDR3 coding sequence is TGTGCCAGCTCATCCGGGACTAGCGGGAGTGCCGGGGAGCTGTTTTTT. The variable domain in full, completed from reference TRBV18 and TRBJ2-2, reads NAGVMQNPRHLVRRRGQEARLRCSPMKGHSHVYWYRQLPEEGLKFMVYLQKENIIDESGMPKERFSAEFPKEGPSILRIQQVVRGDSAAYFCASSSGTSGSAGELFFGEGSRLTVL.

The chain has TRBV29-1 and TRBJ1-2; D is perhaps TRBD1 (6 bases). This CDR3 contains 14 residues. Deletions cut 1 base from V and 7 bases from J, with 16 bases between. Germline lookup yields CDR1 SQVTM and CDR2 ANQGSEA. The CDR3 loop reads CSVEGRQVGGGYTF. CDR3 nucleotide sequence: TGCAGCGTTGAAGGACGACAGGTAGGCGGTGGCTACACCTTC.

Regarding this clone: A read error may account for a junction end that differs from germline. This chain connects TRBV7-2 to TRBJ2-5, with D maybe TRBD2 (6 bases). This CDR3 is 14 amino acids long. Per germline, CDR1 SGHTA and CDR2 FQGNSA. CDR3 DNA sequence: TGTGCCAGCAGCCTAGCGAGGTACCAAGAGACCCAGTACTTC. It is translated as CASSLARYQETQYF. Full variable domain (missing parts from reference TRBV7-2 and TRBJ2-5): GAGVSQSPSNKVTEKGKDVELRCDPISGHTALYWYRQSLGQGLEFLIYFQGNSAPDKSGLPSDRFSAERTGGSVSTLTIQRTQQEDSAVYLCASSLARYQETQYFGPGTRLLVL.

This clone was counted only a few times. The chain has TRBV30 and TRBJ2-1; 10 nucleotides match TRBD2. V shed 5 bases, J shed 0 bases, and the junction held 16 bases outside the gene matches. The CDR3 spans 19 residues. Germline lookup yields CDR1 GTSNPN and CDR2 SVGIG (reference sequence). The CDR3 here is CAWGGGASGRISSYNEQFF. The CDR3, as DNA: TGTGCCTGGGGTGGGGGAGCTAGCGGGAGAATTAGCTCCTACAATGAGCAGTTCTTC.

J is TRBJ2-7 and V is TRBV7-8; 8 nucleotides line up with TRBD2. After removal of 5 bases from V and 5 bases from J, the junction contained 20 bases not matched to a gene. The CDR3 runs to 18 residues. Germline assignment: CDR1 SGHVS and CDR2 FQNEAQ. The CDR3 bases are TGTGCCAGCAGCCTAGAGTCTTCGACCGGGACTAGTCTTAACGAGCAGTACTTC. Translating gives CASSLESSTGTSLNEQYF.